This TCR beta chain was retrieved from a study of spatial heterogeneity in lung cancer. Study results and caveats: Tracking of tumor mutation counts was seen in expanded intratumoral alpha and beta TCR counts.

TCRdb reprocessed the 5' RACE reads with MiXCR, giving one entry per CDR3 protein. Among 20,000 to 25,000 distinct CDR3 sequences listed, approximately 6.5% were seen once. Sample time point: sample taken at primary tumor resection. Ten or more counts support this clonotype. Its antigen remains unknown. Germline V gene data show CDR1 as SGHTA and CDR2 as FQGNSA. V shed 1 base and J shed 4 bases, with 13 bases lying between them. The CDR3 contains 15 residues. The material was lung tumor tissue, obtained at surgery. The rearrangement joins TRBV7-2 to TRBJ2-5; no clear D. This sequence was found in a male donor with early-stage non-small cell lung cancer. This chain's CDR3 is CASSLGLGTLETQYF. Written as DNA, the CDR3 is TGTGCCAGCAGCTTAGGGCTAGGTACTCTAGAGACCCAGTACTTC.